The rows below give T cell receptor beta chains drawn from one sample of a study of vaccination and CD4 T cells after COVID-19. Via MiXCR, TCRdb re-called the PCR reads, giving one row per CDR3 protein. The sample includes roughly 18,000 distinct CDR3 sequences, 35% to 50% seen only once; the top ten take 7.2%. Their recognized antigens are unknown. The input for sequencing was CD4+ T cells from blood, cultured in vitro, taken after SARS-CoV-2 vaccination. Receptors were obtained from a human donor who had recovered from COVID-19. The CDR3 runs from the conserved cysteine through the conserved F or W. The D gene is left open where the match is weak. A clone size is listed for some rows: how often the clone was seen (once, few, many), or a class if it is expanded.

d_call	j_call	v_call	clone_size	cdr3_nt	cdr3_aa
.	TRBJ1-2	TRBV7-2	.	TGTGCCAGCAGCTTAGATTCGGCGGGACTTTATGGCTACACCTTC	CASSLDSAGLYGYTF
.	TRBJ1-2	TRBV29-1	.	TGCAGCGCCACCGCCACGGGGGGGTGGTATGGCTACACCTTC	CSATATGGWYGYTF
.	TRBJ2-2	TRBV27	few	TGTGCCAGCAGTTGGGGATGGCAGAACACCGGGGAGCTGTTTTTT	CASSWGWQNTGELFF
TRBD1	TRBJ1-2	TRBV7-8	.	TGTGCCAGCAGCCTCCGGGACAGTCGATCCTATGGCTACACCTTC	CASSLRDSRSYGYTF
TRBD1	TRBJ2-4	TRBV7-2	.	TGTGCCAGCAGCTTAAACAGGGGGAAAAACATTCAGTACTTC	CASSLNRGKNIQYF
.	TRBJ1-2	TRBV28	.	TGTGCCAGCAGTCCGATAGGCCCGGGGCGGGGCTACACCTTC	CASSPIGPGRGYTF
.	TRBJ1-5	TRBV7-2	.	TGTGCCAGCAGCTTCTCCGGGGGTGGCAATCAGCCCCAGCATTTT	CASSFSGGGNQPQHF
.	TRBJ2-1	TRBV7-2	.	TGTGCCAGCAGCTTAGGGGGGCCCAATGAGCAGTTCTTC	CASSLGGPNEQFF
.	TRBJ1-5	TRBV19	.	TGTGCCAGTGGGACTTTTAGCAATCAGCCCCAGCATTTT	CASGTFSNQPQHF
.	TRBJ2-7	TRBV7-9	few	TGTGCCAGCAGCTTCAACATGGGCGACGAGCAGTACTTC	CASSFNMGDEQYF
TRBD1	TRBJ1-6	TRBV19	.	TGTGCCAGTAGCCTACCGGTAGGGAGCTCCGGGACAGGGAATTCACCCCTCCACTTT	CASSLPVGSSGTGNSPLHF
.	TRBJ2-5	TRBV7-9	.	TGTGCCAGCAGCTCCACAGGGGCGGCAGCGGGTGAGACCCAGTACTTC	CASSSTGAAAGETQYF
TRBD2	TRBJ2-7	TRBV20-1	.	TGCAGTGCTAGGGACGGCGGGAGGGCGTCCTACGAGCAGTACTTC	CSARDGGRASYEQYF
TRBD1	TRBJ1-1	TRBV12-3/TRBV12-4	few	TGTGCCAGCAGGAATACAGGGGTCCCTGAAGCTTTCTTT	CASRNTGVPEAFF
.	TRBJ1-2	TRBV11-2	few	TGTGCCAGCAGCTTAGGTCTCTGGGCAGATGGCTACACCTTC	CASSLGLWADGYTF
.	TRBJ1-1	TRBV6-1	few	TGTGCCAGCGACCTCAAAACAGGGACTGAAGCTTTCTTT	CASDLKTGTEAFF
.	TRBJ2-1	TRBV12-3/TRBV12-4	few	TGTGCCAGCAGTTTCGTCGGGGGGCTAGGGGAGCAGTTCTTC	CASSFVGGLGEQFF
TRBD1	TRBJ1-3	TRBV7-2	few	TGTGCCAGCAGCTTAGAACAGGGGGCAAGAAACACCATATATTTT	CASSLEQGARNTIYF
TRBD1	TRBJ1-5	TRBV6-1	.	TGTGCCAGCAGCCGGACAGGGGGCAATCAGCCCCAGCATTTT	CASSRTGGNQPQHF
.	TRBJ2-7	TRBV28	.	TGTGCCAGCAGTGGATTCGCCAGCTCCTACGAGCAGTACTTC	CASSGFASSYEQYF
.	TRBJ2-7	TRBV6-2/TRBV6-3	.	TGTGCCAGCAGTTACTGGTCAGACTACGAGCAGTACTTC	CASSYWSDYEQYF
.	TRBJ2-7	TRBV6-5	.	TGTGCCAGCAGTTACCTCTCGTTGTGGAGGGGGCCTGACGAGCAGTACTTC	CASSYLSLWRGPDEQYF
TRBD1	TRBJ2-2	TRBV6-5	once	TGTGCCAGCAGTTACTCAGGGACAGCGAACACCGGGGAGCTGTTTTTT	CASSYSGTANTGELFF
TRBD2	TRBJ2-5	TRBV5-6	once	TGTGCCAGCAGCTTACCGGGACTAGCGAGAGAGACCCAGTACTTC	CASSLPGLARETQYF
TRBD1	TRBJ1-2	TRBV12-3/TRBV12-4	.	TGTGCCAGCAGTTTGCCGACAGGGTACTATGGCTACACCTTC	CASSLPTGYYGYTF
.	TRBJ1-5	TRBV7-2	.	TGTGCCAGCAGCGAGGCCGGGAGCCCAGGGCAGCCCCAGCATTTT	CASSEAGSPGQPQHF
TRBD1	TRBJ1-6	TRBV6-1	.	TGTGCCAGCAGAGTCCCCGGGACAGGGGGTAATTCACCCCTCCACTTT	CASRVPGTGGNSPLHF
.	TRBJ2-1	TRBV7-3	.	TGTGCCAGCAGCCCAGGGGTATTTAGCCCTTCCTACAATGAGCAGTTCTTC	CASSPGVFSPSYNEQFF
.	TRBJ1-2	TRBV7-2	.	TGTGCCAGCAGCTTAACAGTGGACTATGGCTACACCTTC	CASSLTVDYGYTF
TRBD2	TRBJ2-5	TRBV19	.	TGTGCCAGTAGTATTGTAGCGGGGCAAGAGACCCAGTACTTC	CASSIVAGQETQYF
TRBD1	TRBJ1-1	TRBV7-6	.	TGTGCCAGCAGCCGAGACAGGGACGCTGAAGCTTTCTTT	CASSRDRDAEAFF
.	TRBJ1-5	TRBV20-1	.	TGCAGTGCTAGCAGCCAGGAGGACCATCAGCCCCAGCATTTT	CSASSQEDHQPQHF
.	TRBJ1-5	TRBV6-5	few	TGTGCCAGCAGTTACGACCGGGACGGCAATCAGCCCCAGCATTTT	CASSYDRDGNQPQHF
.	TRBJ2-7	TRBV20-1	.	TGCAGTGCGGACAGCGCGGTTGGGACGGACGAGCAGTACTTC	CSADSAVGTDEQYF
.	TRBJ2-5	TRBV6-2/TRBV6-3	.	TGTGCCACCCGACGCCGAGAGACCCAGTACTTC	CATRRRETQYF